A selection of T cell receptor beta chains follows, all from one sample in a study of blood T cell repertoires in COVID-19. Assay: immunoSEQ multiplex PCR; the TCRdb copy retains only in-frame clones and omits some. The sample lists more than 70,000 clones; approximately 81% were seen once. The specimen sequenced was peripheral blood. These receptors came from a woman aged 80 or older with active or convalescent COVID-19. Both conserved end residues are part of each CDR3. Each record gives: J gene, clone size, D gene, V gene, CDR3 DNA, CDR3 protein. D genes are given only for firm matches. Clone size is shown for a subset of rows, as once, few, many or a class of expanded clone.

>TRBJ2-7|NA|NA|TRBV28
TGTGCCAGCAGACAGGGAGTCTACGAGCAGTACTTC
CASRQGVYEQYF
>TRBJ2-7|NA|NA|TRBV15
TGTGCCACCAGCAGCGGATTGACGGGGGCCTACGAGCAGTACTTC
CATSSGLTGAYEQYF
>TRBJ2-1|NA|TRBD1|TRBV7-3
TGTGCCAGCAGCCCCCGGGACAGACCCCTCTACAATGAGCAGTTCTTC
CASSPRDRPLYNEQFF
>TRBJ2-7|NA|NA|TRBV29-1
TGCAGCGTGGAAACGGACAGAAGAAGCAACTACGAGCAGTACTTC
CSVETDRRSNYEQYF
>TRBJ1-2|NA|NA|TRBV5-6
TGTGCCAGCAGCTTGGGAGAACTCTATGGCTACACCTTC
CASSLGELYGYTF
>TRBJ2-1|NA|TRBD2|TRBV7-3
TGTGCCAGCAGCCTGAGCGGGGGGGCTTATTATGAGCAGTTCTTC
CASSLSGGAYYEQFF
>TRBJ2-1|NA|NA|TRBV28
TGTGCCAGCAGTCAATACAATGAGCAGTTCTTC
CASSQYNEQFF
>TRBJ2-7|NA|TRBD2|TRBV19
TGTGCCAGTAGTATCACCGGGACTAGGGCTGGCGAGCAGTACTTC
CASSITGTRAGEQYF
>TRBJ2-1|NA|NA|TRBV6-8
TGTGCCGGCAAGGAGCGGGTGGGGGATGAGCAGTTCTTC
CAGKERVGDEQFF
>TRBJ1-4|NA|NA|TRBV27
TGTGCCAGCAGTCCAATCGGTGTGGGGCGGATGGGTGAAAAACTGTTTTTT
CASSPIGVGRMGEKLFF
>TRBJ2-2|once|TRBD2|TRBV7-8
TGTGCCAGCAGCAAGACTAGCCGGTACACCGGGGAGCTGTTTTTT
CASSKTSRYTGELFF
>TRBJ2-7|NA|NA|TRBV11-2
TGTGCCAGCAGCTTAATCGCCTTTCGGACTTACGAGCAGTACTTC
CASSLIAFRTYEQYF
>TRBJ2-4|NA|TRBD2|TRBV19
TGTGCCAGTAGTATAGGAGGACTAGCGGGGATTATAGCCAAAAACATTCAGTACTTC
CASSIGGLAGIIAKNIQYF
>TRBJ2-7|NA|NA|TRBV15
TGTGCCACCAGCAGGGTGTCTTTACAGGGGACTCGGTACTTC
CATSRVSLQGTRYF
>TRBJ2-1|NA|TRBD2|TRBV11-2
TGTGCCAGCTCCTCCGGGAGGGACTCCTACAATGAGCAGTTCTTC
CASSSGRDSYNEQFF
>TRBJ2-7|NA|NA|TRBV4-1
TGCGCCAGCAGCCAAGGTCTAGGCCTCTACGAGCAGTACTTC
CASSQGLGLYEQYF
>TRBJ2-5|NA|NA|TRBV18
TGTGCCAGCTCACCCCCTCGGGAGACCCAGTACTTC
CASSPPRETQYF
>TRBJ1-2|NA|TRBD1|TRBV7-9
TGTGCCAGCGACCATTGGGCAGGGGGCGTTGGCTACACCTTC
CASDHWAGGVGYTF
>TRBJ2-2|NA|TRBD2|TRBV19
TGTGCCAGTAGCACTCTAGCGGGCCTGAACACCGGGGAGCTGTTTTTT
CASSTLAGLNTGELFF
>TRBJ1-3|few|TRBD1|TRBV6-6
TGTGCCAGCAGGTACCAGGGACAGGCTTTCAACACCATATATTTT
CASRYQGQAFNTIYF
>TRBJ2-1|NA|TRBD2|TRBV10-3
TGTGCCATCAGTGGACTAGCGGGTAAGAGCTCCTACAATGAGCAGTTCTTC
CAISGLAGKSSYNEQFF
>TRBJ2-5|NA|TRBD2|TRBV5-1
TGCGCCAGCAGCTCCGGACTAGCGGGAGGGGGGGAGACCCAGTACTTC
CASSSGLAGGGETQYF
>TRBJ1-2|NA|TRBD1|TRBV18
TGTGCCAGCTCCCCGAGACAGGGGGACGGCTACACCTTC
CASSPRQGDGYTF
>TRBJ2-1|NA|TRBD1|TRBV5-6
TGTGCCAGCAGCTTATCCGGACAGGGGGCCTACAATGAGCAGTTCTTC
CASSLSGQGAYNEQFF
>TRBJ2-5|NA|NA|TRBV14
TGTGCCAGCAGCCAAGATGGGGGCTTGGGGGAGACCCAGTACTTC
CASSQDGGLGETQYF
>TRBJ1-6|NA|NA|TRBV7-2
TGTGCCAGCAAAATGGGGGAGGCTATCTATAATTCACCCCTCCACTTT
CASKMGEAIYNSPLHF
>TRBJ2-1|once|TRBD2|TRBV9
TGTGCCAGCAGCTTCACCGGGACTAGCTCCTACAATGAGCAGTTCTTC
CASSFTGTSSYNEQFF
>TRBJ2-3|NA|TRBD1|TRBV5-4
TGTGCCAGCAGCTTGGGACAGGGGGTCACAGATACGCAGTATTTT
CASSLGQGVTDTQYF
>TRBJ2-4|once|NA|TRBV28
TGTGCCAGCAGTTCCCGCCTCCCCAGGGGCATTCAGTACTTC
CASSSRLPRGIQYF
>TRBJ1-2|NA|NA|TRBV4-2
TGTGCCAGCAGCCAAGATCAGGGAAACTATGGCTACACCTTC
CASSQDQGNYGYTF
>TRBJ2-2|NA|NA|TRBV11-3
TGTGCCAGCAGCTCGTGGGGTTCGGGGTCGAACACCGGGGAGCTGTTTTTT
CASSSWGSGSNTGELFF